The 26 T cell receptor beta chains reported below all come from one sample, sequenced in a study of T cell clonality in common variable immunodeficiency. Generated by immunoSEQ multiplex PCR, the TCRdb table keeps only in-frame clones and is missing some. The sample yields about 40,000 clones, without any singletons. Material for sequencing was peripheral blood mononuclear cells. These receptors were obtained from a person between 18 and 70 years old in good health.

The table lists this clone with many counts. The read is 3 residues too short to cover the CDR3 end, so that end is filled in from the germline J gene. This sequence joins TRBV4-1 and TRBJ2-3; D might be TRBD1 (6 bases). V lost 4 bases to trimming and J lost 5 bases, with 7 bases between them. Germline CDR1 reads MGHRA; CDR2 reads YSYEKL. The CDR3 length is 12 residues. The chain's CDR3 is CASSPTGDTQYF. The part of the CDR3 DNA that was read is TGCGCCAGCAGCCCGACAGGAGATACG.

This clone occurred a few times. The missing CDR3 end, 3 residues past where the read stops, is filled in from the germline J gene. The chain uses TRBV10-3 and TRBJ2-1; 11 positions agree with TRBD2. This CDR3 has 15 amino acids. CDR1 and CDR2 (germline): ENHRY, SYGVKD. Trimming cost V 4 bases and J 8 bases; bases outside gene matches: 7. The CDR3 is CAISGLAGLGDEQFF. The CDR3 DNA, read in part, is TGTGCCATCAGTGGACTAGCGGGACTTGGGGATGAG.

At least ten counts were recorded for this clone. The CDR3 is cut off 3 residues early in the read; its end comes from the germline J gene. The gene calls are TRBV7-2 and TRBJ2-2; D remains ambiguous. The CDR3 runs 14 residues. Trimming stripped 5 bases from V and 4 bases from J, with 11 bases between. Germline V gives CDR1 SGHTA, CDR2 FQGNSA. CDR3 DNA (partial): TGTGCCAGCAGCCGCGTGCAGGTCACCGGGGAG. As protein: CASSRVQVTGE. The CDR3 in its entirety is CASSRVQVTGELFF.

In regard to this clone: The read falls 3 residues short of the CDR3 end, and the missing part is taken from the germline J gene. V gene TRBV18 combines with J gene TRBJ2-2; D is unclear. CDR3 size: 14 residues. Germline loops: CDR1 KGHSH, CDR2 LQKENI. The CDR3 DNA, read in part, is TGTGCCAGCTCACCAGGGCAGAATAATGAAAAG. Amino acid sequence: CASSPGQNNEK. The whole CDR3 reads CASSPGQNNEKLFF.

This clone was detected ten times or more. The CDR3 end is not reached by the read, which stops 3 residues before it; the germline J gene fills it in. This chain joins TRBV5-1 and TRBJ2-2; D remains unclear. V shed 4 bases and J shed 7 bases, with 11 bases lying between them. The CDR3 loop spans 13 amino acids. The V gene's germline CDR1 is SGHRS and CDR2 YFSETQ. The sequenced CDR3 bases are TGCGCCAGCAGCCGTGCGAGTAACGGGGAG. Translating gives CASSRASNGE. The CDR3 as a whole reads CASSRASNGELFF.

A few counts support this clone. Read data end 3 residues before the CDR3 end; the end is taken from the germline J gene. This chain joins TRBV6-4 and TRBJ2-3, with unresolved D. Germline CDR1 and CDR2: MRHNA and SNTAGT. V gave up 0 bases and J gave up 2 bases, with 6 bases separating them. CDR3 length: 14 amino acids. The CDR3 here is CASSDSRVTDTQYF. CDR3 DNA, as far as it was read: TGTGCCAGCAGTGACTCCCGTGTCACAGATACG.

Notes on this clone: Sequencing ends 3 residues short of the CDR3 end; the germline J gene provides the rest. V usage is TRBV25-1 and J usage is TRBJ2-5; 10 nucleotides agree with TRBD2. Germline CDR1 is MGHDK and CDR2 is SYGVNS. J gave up 2 bases and V 6 bases, and 0 bases lay outside the gene matches. The CDR3 contains 13 residues. CDR3 DNA, as far as it was read: TGTGCCAGCAGGACTAGCGGGCAAGAGACC. Translating it yields CASRTSGQET. The entire CDR3 protein reads CASRTSGQETQYF.

In this sample, this clone turned up many times. The read comes to an end 3 residues before the CDR3 does, leaving the germline J gene to fill in the end. The rearrangement joins TRBV20-1 to TRBJ2-3; D may be TRBD2 (6 bases). The CDR3 length is 13 residues. Germline-derived CDR1 and CDR2 are DFQATT and SNEGSKA (reference sequence). Between the trimmed V and J ends, which lost 5 bases and 3 bases, there was a span of 12 bases. The CDR3 reads CSAYSGTTDTQYF. CDR3 bases read: TGCAGTGCTTACTCCGGGACTACAGATACG.

This clone was seen ten or more times. The CDR3 extends 3 residues past the end of the read, so its final part is completed from the germline J gene. This chain joins TRBV7-2 and TRBJ1-2; 11 nucleotides align to TRBD1. The CDR3 runs to 15 residues. Germline-derived CDR1 and CDR2 are SGHTA and FQGNSA. The CDR3 sequence: CASSLVGQGAQGYTF. Incomplete CDR3 DNA: TGTGCCAGCAGCTTAGTTGGACAGGGGGCGCAGGGC.

This clone was seen at least ten times. The read is 3 residues too short to cover the CDR3 end, so that end is filled in from the germline J gene. The chain has TRBV29-1 and TRBJ2-7; 9 nucleotides line up with TRBD1. CDR1 and CDR2 (germline): SQVTM, ANQGSEA. The CDR3 is 13 amino acids. V shed 8 bases, J shed 2 bases, and the junction held 7 bases outside the gene matches. The DNA read from the CDR3 is TGCAGCCTCCCCCGGGACAGGGCCTACGAG. Translation: CSLPRDRAYE. The full CDR3 sequence reads CSLPRDRAYEQYF.

This clone was detected many times. The read ends 3 residues early relative to the CDR3; the germline J gene fills the gap. The J gene is TRBJ2-7, the V gene TRBV6-2 or TRBV6-3, with a possible D match to TRBD2 (5 bases). Germline values: CDR1 MNHEY, CDR2 SVGEGT. CDR3 length: 12 amino acids. With 2 bases removed from V and 4 bases from J, the gap between germline ends came to 6 bases. The CDR3: CASSYVAYEQYF. The sequenced part of the CDR3 DNA is TGTGCCAGCAGTTACGTAGCGTACGAG.

This clone was recorded many times. The read halts 3 residues ahead of the CDR3 end, with the missing end drawn from the germline J gene. The chain is built from TRBV20-1 and TRBJ2-2, with D maybe TRBD2 (5 bases). Germline V CDR1 and CDR2: DFQATT, SNEGSKA (reference sequence). This CDR3 region has 13 residues. Trimming cost V 2 bases and J 7 bases, with 11 bases left between them. This CDR3 is CSARSGSGGELFF. Partial CDR3 DNA: TGCAGTGCTAGAAGTGGGAGCGGCGGGGAG.

This clone appeared a few times. At one end, the junction sequence differs from germline, possibly due to a read error. Sequencing ends 3 residues short of the CDR3 end; the germline J gene provides the rest. The same CDR3 arises from other DNA sequences in this sample as well. This chain links TRBV20-1 with TRBJ1-6, with TRBD1 matching 7 bases. Germline values: CDR1 DFQATT, CDR2 SNEGSKA (reference sequence). The CDR3 contains 16 residues. CDR3 protein: CSARGGPGQNNSPLHF. The part of the CDR3 DNA that was read is TGTAGTGCTAGGGGGGGCCCGGGACAGAATAATTCACCC.

This clone was counted many times. Coverage ceases 3 residues before the CDR3 finishes, and the germline J gene fills in the end. This chain connects TRBV6-1 to TRBJ1-2; the D gene is possibly TRBD1 (5 bases). V was cut by 3 bases and J by 7 bases, with 18 bases left in between. Germline-derived CDR1 and CDR2 are MNHNS and SASEGT. This CDR3 contains 15 residues. CDR3 region: CASSEIMTALGGYTF. The part of the CDR3 DNA that was read is TGTGCCAGCAGTGAGATCATGACAGCCCTGGGTGGC.

This clone came up many times. Sequencing ends 3 residues short of the CDR3 end; the germline J gene provides the rest. The V gene is TRBV5-1, the J gene TRBJ2-1; 9 positions match TRBD1. V lost 3 bases and J lost 1; bases outside the gene matches: 2. The CDR3 runs 15 residues. Germline CDR1 SGHRS, CDR2 YFSETQ. The covered CDR3 bases are TGCGCCAGCAGCTCGGGACAGGGATCCTACAATGAG. Amino acid sequence: CASSSGQGSYNE. The whole CDR3 sequence reads CASSSGQGSYNEQFF.

For this clone: The CDR3 is cut off 3 residues early in the read; its end comes from the germline J gene. V and J are TRBV7-9 and TRBJ1-2; TRBD1 might be the D (6 bases). The CDR3 sequence is 13 residues long. The germline CDR1 and CDR2 sequences are SEHNR and FQNEAQ (reference sequence). The CDR3 protein is CASSRGSTYDYTF. CDR3 DNA (partial): TGTGCCAGCAGCAGGGGGTCCACCTACGAC.

This clone was picked up many times. With the read ending 3 residues before the CDR3 end, the germline J gene is used to fill in that end. The V call is TRBV9, the J call TRBJ2-3; 7 bases match TRBD2. This CDR3 contains 17 residues. The germline V gene has CDR1 SGDLS and CDR2 YYNGEE. Trimming at V came to 0 bases and at J to 3 bases, leaving 10 bases not matched to a gene. The sequenced CDR3 bases are TGTGCCAGCAGCGTAGGAGGCGGCGGGAGTTGGACAGATACG. This encodes CASSVGGGGSWTDT. The complete CDR3 sequence is CASSVGGGGSWTDTQYF.

This clone was found a few times. The read is 3 residues too short to cover the CDR3 end, so that end is filled in from the germline J gene. The V call is TRBV2, the J call TRBJ1-4; TRBD1 aligns across 8 bases. In germline, CDR1 is SNHLY, CDR2 FYNNEI. This CDR3 is 15 amino acids long. The CDR3 here is CASSSTDRGNSPLFF. The part of the CDR3 DNA that was read is TGTGCCAGCAGTTCGACTGACAGGGGAAATTCACCA. Variable domain in full (rest from reference TRBV2 and TRBJ1-4): EPEVTQTPSHQVTQMGQEVILRCVPISNHLYFYWYRQILGQKVEFLVSFYNNEISEKSEIFDDQFSVERPDGSNFTLKIRSTKLEDSAMYFCASSSTDRGNSPLFFGSGTQLSVL.

There are many counts of this clone. The read is 3 residues too short to cover the CDR3 end, so that end is filled in from the germline J gene. The rearrangement links TRBV28 to TRBJ1-4; 10 bases fit TRBD1. Germline-derived CDR1 and CDR2 are MDHEN and SYDVKM. This CDR3 has 13 residues. Partial CDR3 DNA: TGTGCCAGCAGTTTAACTTGGGACAGGGGA. It codes for CASSLTWDRG. The entire CDR3 reads CASSLTWDRGLFF.

In this sample, this clone turned up many times. The read ends 3 residues before the CDR3 terminus; that terminus is restored from the germline J gene. V and J are TRBV7-3 and TRBJ1-1; tentative D call: TRBD1 (6 bases). The CDR3 totals 15 residues. CDR1 and CDR2 (germline): SGHTA, FQGTGA. V lost 3 bases, J lost 0 bases, and 11 bases lay in between. CDR3 sequence reads: CASSLTGQMNTEAFF. CDR3 bases read: TGTGCCAGCAGCTTGACAGGCCAAATGAACACTGAA.

This clone was seen only a few times. The read stops 3 residues short of the end of the CDR3; the missing end is completed from the germline J gene. The chain recombines TRBV11-1 with TRBJ1-1; D is uncertain. CDR1 SGHAT and CDR2 FQDESV come from the germline V gene (reference sequence). There are 14 residues in the CDR3. The V gene lost 7 bases and the J gene lost 5 bases, with 17 bases spanning the gap. The CDR3 here is CASTLDRSGTEAFF. The CDR3 DNA, read in part, is TGTGCCAGCACCCTAGACCGCTCCGGAACTGAA.

This clone was picked up many times. The read halts 3 residues ahead of the CDR3 end, with the missing end drawn from the germline J gene. The chain has TRBV6-1 and TRBJ2-2; 7 bases agree with TRBD1. Trimming at V came to 2 bases and at J to 4 bases, leaving 10 bases not matched to a gene. The CDR3 covers 17 residues. Germline lookup yields CDR1 MNHNS and CDR2 SASEGT. The CDR3 bases that were read are TGTGCCAGCAGTGAATCCCGACAGGGCCCTTTCACCGGGGAG. This encodes CASSESRQGPFTGE. The full CDR3 reads CASSESRQGPFTGELFF.

This clone was recorded a few times. The CDR3 goes on 3 residues after the read ends, and that part is filled in from the germline J gene. V is TRBV2 and J is TRBJ2-1; 16 bases are a match to TRBD2. The trim removed 5 bases at V and 4 bases at J, leaving 2 bases unmatched. Per germline, CDR1 SNHLY and CDR2 FYNNEI. This CDR3 comprises 16 residues. The CDR3 loop reads CASSRGLAGGYNEQFF. Partial CDR3 DNA: TGTGCCAGCAGTCGGGGACTAGCGGGAGGGTACAATGAG.

Many counts were recorded for this clone. The missing CDR3 end, 3 residues past where the read stops, is filled in from the germline J gene. The rearrangement joins TRBV20-1 to TRBJ1-3, with a weak D call TRBD1 (5 bases). This CDR3 spans 16 amino acids. CDR1 is DFQATT, CDR2 SNEGSKA, per germline (reference sequence). Trimming pared 5 bases from V and 0 bases from J, leaving 17 bases between. CDR3 DNA, as far as it was read: TGCAGTGCTGAAAGCTTAGGGACTAACTCTGGAAACACC. Encoded protein: CSAESLGTNSGNT. The whole CDR3 sequence is CSAESLGTNSGNTIYF.

Many counts were recorded for this clone. The CDR3 is cut off 3 residues early in the read; its end comes from the germline J gene. The chain links TRBV20-1 to TRBJ2-3; weak D call: TRBD1 (5 bases). The V end was cut by 1 base, the J end by 3 bases, with 11 bases between. The CDR3 is made up of 14 amino acids. CDR1 is DFQATT and CDR2 is SNEGSKA in the germline V gene (reference sequence). The part of the CDR3 DNA that was read is TGCAGTGCTAGAGTCAGGGCCACAACAGATACG. Translation: CSARVRATTDT. In full, the CDR3 reads CSARVRATTDTQYF.

This clone has ten or more counts. Sequencing ends 3 residues short of the CDR3 end; the germline J gene provides the rest. V gene TRBV20-1 combines with J gene TRBJ1-1; a possible D gene is TRBD1 (5 bases). V lost 3 bases and J lost 0, with 11 bases in between. The CDR3 has 14 residues. The germline CDR1 and CDR2 sequences are DFQATT and SNEGSKA (reference sequence). CDR3 DNA (partial): TGCAGTGCTAGGGTAGGGGTAATGAACACTGAA. Its translation: CSARVGVMNTE. From start to end, the CDR3 is CSARVGVMNTEAFF.